The clone carrying this TCR beta chain was observed at least ten times. V lost 6 bases and J lost 5, with 14 bases in between. There are 13 residues in the CDR3. The germline V gene encodes CDR1 DFQATT and CDR2 SNEGSKA (reference sequence). The data derive from a study of T-cell reconstitution after alpha-beta-depleted transplantation in children. A TCRbeta library incorporating unique molecular identifiers was prepared. TCRdb recomputed calls from the PCR reads with MiXCR, one row per CDR3 protein. This table holds 200,000 to 300,000 distinct CDR3 sequences, around 13% found once. This receptor was obtained from a human donor who donated a stem cell graft to a child with acute lymphoblastic leukemia. J is TRBJ1-5 and V is TRBV20-1; tentative D call: TRBD1 (5 bases). The sequences come from PBMCs from the stem cell graft donor, collected from the stem cell graft. In DNA form, the CDR3 reads TGCAGTGCCCAAAGGGACGGGGATCAGCCCCAGCATTTT. Protein: CSAQRDGDQPQHF.